A selection of T cell receptor beta chains follows, all from one sample in a study of blood T cell repertoires in COVID-19. Sequencing used immunoSEQ multiplex PCR; TCRdb keeps in-frame clones, though not all of them. The profile shows about 80,000 clones, 88% of them singletons. The sequenced sample was peripheral blood. The source of these receptors is a woman of 80 years or more with acute or convalescent COVID-19. CDR3s include the opening cysteine and the closing phenylalanine or tryptophan. D genes are given only for firm matches. Size is omitted from some rows. Given values are once, few, many or a class for expanded clones.

. | TRBD1 | TRBJ1-2 | TRBV19 | TGTGCCAGTAGAAGGTCCGGGACAGGGTATGGCTACACCTTC | CASRRSGTGYGYTF
. | . | TRBJ2-3 | TRBV13 | TGTGCCAGCAGGAAACAGGGCCCGACAGATACGCAGTATTTT | CASRKQGPTDTQYF
. | . | TRBJ2-7 | TRBV2 | TGTGCCAGCAGGGCGGGGGCCTCCGAGCAGTACTTC | CASRAGASEQYF
. | . | TRBJ1-1 | TRBV5-6 | TGTGCCAGCAGCTTAGGACTTAACACTGAAGCTTTCTTT | CASSLGLNTEAFF
. | . | TRBJ2-1 | TRBV3-1/TRBV3-2 | TGTGCCAGCAGCCAAGATAACGGAGACAATGAGCAGTTCTTC | CASSQDNGDNEQFF
. | . | TRBJ1-1 | TRBV14 | TGTGCCAGCAGCCTGGGTCGGGGGAACACTGAAGCTTTCTTT | CASSLGRGNTEAFF
few | TRBD1 | TRBJ1-1 | TRBV6-5 | TGTGCCAGCAGTTACAAAAGACAGGGCGGCACTGAAGCTTTCTTT | CASSYKRQGGTEAFF
. | . | TRBJ2-5 | TRBV7-9 | TGTGCCAGCAGCGTAGGGGCGAAGGAGACCCAGTACTTC | CASSVGAKETQYF
. | . | TRBJ1-2 | TRBV7-2 | TGTGCGCTGGAACGACAGGACGTTGTTGGCTACACCTTC | CALERQDVVGYTF
once | . | TRBJ1-2 | TRBV19 | TGTGCCAGTAGTATCGGGTTGGGGCGCTATGGCTACACCTTC | CASSIGLGRYGYTF
. | . | TRBJ1-5 | TRBV7-2 | TGTGCCAGCAGCCCGCCGGCAGGGTTGGCGAATCAGCCCCAGCATTTT | CASSPPAGLANQPQHF
. | . | TRBJ2-5 | TRBV4-2 | TGTGCCAGCAGCCAAGAGAACTGGGGGCGGGAGACCCAGTACTTC | CASSQENWGRETQYF
. | . | TRBJ2-2 | TRBV5-1 | TGCGCCAGCAGCTTGTCCGGGGGAACCGGGGAGCTGTTTTTT | CASSLSGGTGELFF
. | . | TRBJ2-7 | TRBV6-1 | TGTGCCAGCAGTGAATACGGGACAGGGTTCGTCTGGCGGGAGGGATACGAGCAGTACTTC | CASSEYGTGFVWREGYEQYF
. | TRBD2 | TRBJ2-5 | TRBV2 | TGTGCCAGCAGTGGGATGGGGGGGGAGACCCAGTACTTC | CASSGMGGETQYF
once | TRBD2 | TRBJ2-5 | TRBV11-2 | TGTGCCAGCAGCCGACTCGGTTCGGCGGGGGGAAAGACCCAGTACTTC | CASSRLGSAGGKTQYF
. | . | TRBJ1-1 | TRBV27 | TGTGCCAGCAGTTTACGTCGGAGCCTTGAAGCTTTCTTT | CASSLRRSLEAFF
once | TRBD2 | TRBJ2-5 | TRBV6-9 | TGTGCCAGCAGCCTAGCGGGGGCAGGGGAGACCCAGTACTTC | CASSLAGAGETQYF
. | TRBD2 | TRBJ2-1 | TRBV6-2/TRBV6-3 | TGTGCCAGCAGTTCTGTAGCGGGTAACAATGAGCAGTTCTTC | CASSSVAGNNEQFF
once | . | TRBJ2-7 | TRBV7-2 | TGTGCCAGCAGCTTAAATACAGGGTCCTACGAGCAGTACTTC | CASSLNTGSYEQYF
. | TRBD1 | TRBJ1-2 | TRBV4-3 | TGCGCCAGCAGCCGCGGGGCAGGGGGGAACTATGGCTACACCTTC | CASSRGAGGNYGYTF
. | . | TRBJ2-1 | TRBV5-1 | TGCGCCAGCAGCTTAGAGGGAGGTCCCCACAATGAGCAGTTCTTC | CASSLEGGPHNEQFF
. | TRBD2 | TRBJ2-7 | TRBV10-2 | TGCGCCAGCAGAGGGAGACTAGCGGGGGGCTTCTCCTACGAGCAGTACTTC | CASRGRLAGGFSYEQYF
once | TRBD2 | TRBJ2-2 | TRBV5-1 | TGCGCCAGCAGCTTGGTCCCTAGCGGGAGGGCCGACACCGGGGAGCTGTTTTTT | CASSLVPSGRADTGELFF
. | TRBD2 | TRBJ2-7 | TRBV19 | TGTGCCAGTAGTCTAAGGGCTAGCGGGAAAGGGTTCTACGAGCAGTACTTC | CASSLRASGKGFYEQYF
. | TRBD1 | TRBJ1-5 | TRBV5-6 | TGTGCCAGCAGCTTGTCGACAGGGAATCAGCCCCAGCATTTT | CASSLSTGNQPQHF
. | TRBD1 | TRBJ2-3 | TRBV6-2/TRBV6-3 | TGTGCCAGCAGTGACAGGGTTTATGGAGATACGCAGTATTTT | CASSDRVYGDTQYF
. | TRBD1 | TRBJ2-7 | TRBV19 | TGTGCCAGCTCAGGGGGCGGTTACGAGCAGTACTTC | CASSGGGYEQYF
. | . | TRBJ1-5 | TRBV19 | TGTGCCACCAAAACAGCAGGGAACAATCAGCCCCAGCATTTT | CATKTAGNNQPQHF